These 10 T cell receptor beta chains originate from one sample sequenced in a study of T cell repertoires and HLA-DP antigens. Assay: immunoSEQ multiplex PCR; the TCRdb copy retains only in-frame clones and omits some. Of 55,000 to 80,000 clones listed, about 80% are singletons. The antigens of these receptors remain unknown. Input material: CD4+ T cells from PBMCs. Source of these receptors: a man in his 60s in good health and CMV-seronegative.

The chain employs TRBV7-9 and TRBJ2-5, with D maybe TRBD2 (6 bases). The germline CDR1 and CDR2 sequences are SEHNR and FQNEAQ (reference sequence). V lost 5 bases and J lost 1, with 14 bases in between. The CDR3 has 15 amino acids. The CDR3, as DNA: TGTGCCAGCAGCCCCACGGAGGGTCCCCAAGAGACCCAGTACTTC. It is translated as CASSPTEGPQETQYF.

The gene calls are TRBV2 and TRBJ1-4, with 7 bases identical to TRBD1. Trimming at V came to 3 bases and at J to 7 bases, leaving 5 bases not matched to a gene. There are 14 residues in the CDR3. Per the germline V gene, CDR1 is SNHLY and CDR2 is FYNNEI. CDR3 protein: CASSEAGGGEKLFF. The CDR3 bases are TGTGCCAGCAGTGAGGCAGGGGGTGGTGAAAAACTGTTTTTT.

The rearrangement links TRBV5-1 to TRBJ1-4, with a weak D call TRBD1 (5 bases). This CDR3 has 15 amino acids. The germline gives CDR1 SGHRS, CDR2 YFSETQ. V was pared by 4 bases and J by 7 bases, with 17 bases between. For the CDR3, the DNA is TGCGCCAGCAGCCCCAACTGGGGGGAAAGTGAAAAACTGTTTTTT. The encoded protein is CASSPNWGESEKLFF.

This chain joins TRBV11-2 and TRBJ2-4, with a possible D match to TRBD2 (6 bases). The germline gives CDR1 SGHAT, CDR2 FQNNGV. The CDR3 totals 16 residues. The V and J ends lost 4 bases and 0 bases respectively, with 13 bases between them. For the CDR3, the DNA is TGTGCCAGCAGCTCAGCGGGCAGACTAGCCAAAAACATTCAGTACTTC. This translates into CASSSAGRLAKNIQYF.

The chain employs TRBV18 and TRBJ1-1; 7 bases match TRBD1. The J segment lost 5 bases and the V segment lost 3 bases, leaving 12 bases of the junction unmatched. The CDR3 runs to 16 residues. CDR1 and CDR2 from the germline V gene are KGHSH and LQKENI. The CDR3 here is CASSPSTGVGRTEAFF. CDR3 DNA sequence: TGTGCCAGCTCACCGAGTACAGGGGTGGGTCGGACTGAAGCTTTCTTT.

The chain recombines TRBV7-8 with TRBJ2-5, with D possibly matching TRBD1 (6 bases). The CDR3 is 16 residues long. Trimming removed 2 bases from V and 2 bases from J, with 15 bases in between. The germline CDR1 and CDR2 sequences are SGHVS and FQNEAQ. In nucleotides, the CDR3 is TGTGCCAGCAGCTTATACCGGACAGCTTTACAAGAGACCCAGTACTTC. As protein: CASSLYRTALQETQYF.

The chain carries TRBV9 and TRBJ1-2; D unclear. CDR1 SGDLS and CDR2 YYNGEE come from the germline V gene. Trimming left V 0 bases short and J 0 bases short, with 6 bases between. This CDR3 has 14 amino acids. This CDR3 reads CASSVVAANYGYTF. CDR3 coding DNA: TGTGCCAGCAGCGTAGTGGCAGCTAACTATGGCTACACCTTC.

V gene TRBV15 combines with J gene TRBJ1-6; 10 bases align to TRBD1. The germline CDR1 and CDR2 sequences are LNHNV and YYDKDF (reference sequence). V shed 6 bases and J 10 bases; nucleotides not matched to a gene: 9. This CDR3 is built from 15 residues. The CDR3: CATRGAGTGVSPLHF. The CDR3 DNA sequence: TGTGCCACCAGGGGCGCCGGGACAGGGGTGTCACCCCTCCACTTT.

The chain employs TRBV7-2 and TRBJ2-7, with 13 bases fitting TRBD2. The CDR3 extends over 16 amino acids. V lost 2 bases and J lost 2; bases outside the gene matches: 3. Per germline, CDR1 SGHTA and CDR2 FQGNSA. Here the CDR3 reads CASSLTSGGEPYEQYF. DNA for the CDR3: TGTGCCAGCAGCTTAACTAGCGGGGGGGAACCCTACGAGCAGTACTTC.

This rearrangement joins TRBV7-9 to TRBJ1-1; D is undetermined. CDR1 is SEHNR, CDR2 FQNEAQ, per germline (reference sequence). This CDR3 has 15 residues. Trimming took 3 bases from V and 8 from J, leaving 19 bases between them. The DNA for the CDR3 is TGTGCCAGCAGCTTGGACCCAACAGTGATCGGGGAAGCTTTCTTT. Encoded protein: CASSLDPTVIGEAFF.